Below, 17 T cell receptor beta chains from the same sample are listed, as sequenced in a study of blood T cell repertoires in COVID-19. The table came from immunoSEQ multiplex PCR; TCRdb's copy has only in-frame clones and leaves some out. In the table there are fewer than 400,000 clones, just under 90% of which are singletons. The sample comprised PBMCs or T cells enriched from blood (not recorded which). The receptors derive from a young woman who had recovered from COVID-19.

V gene TRBV19 combines with J gene TRBJ1-5, with a weak D call TRBD1 (5 bases). Germline V lookup: CDR1 LNHDA, CDR2 SQIVND (reference sequence). V dropped 0 bases and J dropped 8 bases, with 14 bases sitting between them. The CDR3 spans 15 residues. CDR3 region: CASSIESRAPEPQHF. CDR3 coding DNA: TGTGCCAGTAGTATAGAGTCCAGGGCCCCTGAGCCCCAGCATTTT. Looking up the rest from reference TRBV19 and TRBJ1-5 gives the full variable domain: DGGITQSPKYLFRKEGQNVTLSCEQNLNHDAMYWYRQDPGQGLRLIYYSQIVNDFQKGDIAEGYSVSREKKESFPLTVTSAQKNPTAFYLCASSIESRAPEPQHFGDGTRLSIL.

The chain couples TRBV9 to TRBJ2-7; D possibly corresponds to TRBD2 (6 bases). The CDR3 runs 13 residues. With 2 bases removed from V and 5 bases from J, the gap between germline ends came to 11 bases. Per germline, CDR1 SGDLS and CDR2 YYNGEE. This chain's CDR3 is CASSVGGGDEQYF. DNA of the CDR3: TGTGCCAGCAGCGTTGGCGGAGGGGACGAGCAGTACTTC.

The V gene is TRBV7-2, the J gene TRBJ1-3; 8 bases agree with TRBD1. In germline, CDR1 is SGHTA, CDR2 FQGNSA. The CDR3 length is 15 residues. J was trimmed by 5 bases and V by 5 bases; bases with no gene match: 8. The CDR3 protein is CASSINRDRRNTIYF. The CDR3 DNA is TGTGCCAGCAGCATAAACCGGGACAGGCGAAACACCATATATTTT.

This chain links TRBV5-6 with TRBJ2-7; 7 bases agree with TRBD2. Germline V gene data show CDR1 as SGHDT and CDR2 as YYEEEE. The CDR3 is 13 amino acids. V lost 0 bases and J lost 5; bases outside the gene matches: 2. This CDR3 reads CASSLGLAHEQYF. Here the CDR3 DNA reads TGTGCCAGCAGCTTGGGACTAGCCCACGAGCAGTACTTC.

The chain employs TRBV7-2 and TRBJ2-2; D remains unclear. Per the germline V gene, CDR1 is SGHTA and CDR2 is FQGNSA. This CDR3 has 14 amino acids. Trimming pared 0 bases from V and 2 bases from J, leaving 4 bases between. The chain's CDR3 is CASSLASNTGELFF. The CDR3 DNA sequence: TGTGCCAGCAGCTTAGCTAGCAACACCGGGGAGCTGTTTTTT. Based on the CDR3 plus reference TRBV7-2 and TRBJ2-2, the full variable domain is GAGVSQSPSNKVTEKGKDVELRCDPISGHTALYWYRQSLGQGLEFLIYFQGNSAPDKSGLPSDRFSAERTGGSVSTLTIQRTQQEDSAVYLCASSLASNTGELFFGEGSRLTVL.

The chain carries TRBV27 and TRBJ2-7; D uncertain. From germline, CDR1 is MNHEY and CDR2 SMNVEV (reference sequence). The V and J ends lost 3 bases and 4 bases respectively, with 10 bases between them. The CDR3 is 13 residues long. The CDR3 here is CASSFTASYEQYF. The CDR3 nucleotides are TGTGCCAGCAGTTTTACCGCGAGTTACGAGCAGTACTTC.

This clone was observed once. J is TRBJ1-2 and V is TRBV6-5; 9 positions agree with TRBD1. The CDR3 loop spans 13 amino acids. Germline V gene data show CDR1 as MNHEY and CDR2 as SVGAGI. With V trimmed by 7 bases and J by 8 bases, 8 bases remained unmatched. CDR3 coding DNA: TGTGCCAGCACGACTGGGACAGGGAGAGGCTACACCTTC. Amino acids: CASTTGTGRGYTF.

This chain connects TRBV9 to TRBJ2-1; 8 bases agree with TRBD2. The V and J ends lost 4 bases and 5 bases, in that order; junction bases with no gene match: 8. The CDR3 is 15 residues long. CDR1 and CDR2 from the germline V gene are SGDLS and YYNGEE. This chain's CDR3 is CASSPTGGGHNEQFF. In DNA form, the CDR3 reads TGTGCCAGCAGCCCAACCGGGGGGGGCCACAATGAGCAGTTCTTC.

The chain is built from TRBV12-5 and TRBJ2-6, with 7 bases lining up with TRBD2. Per the germline V gene, CDR1 is LGHNT and CDR2 is FRNRAP. V lost 7 bases and J lost 13; bases outside the gene matches: 7. The CDR3 totals 12 residues. This CDR3 is CASASSGGVLTF. CDR3 DNA: TGTGCTAGTGCTTCGTCGGGAGGAGTCCTGACTTTC.

This CDR3 reads CASSEYGGNYGYTF. The CDR3, as DNA: TGTGCCAGCAGTGAATATGGGGGGAACTATGGCTACACCTTC. The V gene is TRBV25-1, the J gene TRBJ1-2; TRBD1 is a possible D gene (5 bases). CDR1 and CDR2 (germline): MGHDK, SYGVNS. V lost 0 bases and J 2 bases, leaving 7 bases between the germline ends. The CDR3 contains 14 residues.

This chain links TRBV5-6 with TRBJ2-7; D possibly corresponds to TRBD1 (5 bases). Germline V gene sequence: CDR1 SGHDT, CDR2 YYEEEE. Trimming took off 3 bases at V and 0 bases at J, with 10 bases between the two ends. This CDR3 has 14 amino acids. Written as DNA, the CDR3 is TGTGCCAGCAGCTCGCCCGACAGCTCCTACGAGCAGTACTTC. This codes for CASSSPDSSYEQYF.

Details on this clone: One end of the junction does not line up with germline, which may come from a read error. The gene calls are TRBV24-1 and TRBJ2-1, with 9 bases aligning to TRBD1. Germline V CDR1 and CDR2: KGHDR, SFDVKD. The CDR3 has 14 amino acids. This chain's CDR3 is CAISDGDRVNEQFF. DNA of the CDR3: TGTGCCATCAGTGATGGGGACAGGGTGAATGAGCAGTTCTTC.

V is TRBV7-9 and J is TRBJ1-3; TRBD1 matches 11 bases. This CDR3 is 16 amino acids long. The germline gives CDR1 SEHNR, CDR2 FQNEAQ (reference sequence). Trimming took 1 base from V and 4 from J; bases not matched to a gene: 3. The CDR3 region is CASSLEDRGLGNTIYF. CDR3 DNA sequence: TGTGCCAGCAGCTTAGAGGACAGGGGGCTGGGAAACACCATATATTTT. The full variable domain, completed using reference TRBV7-9 and TRBJ1-3, is DTGVSQNPRHKITKRGQNVTFRCDPISEHNRLYWYRQTLGQGPEFLTYFQNEAQLEKSRLLSDRFSAERPKGSFSTLEIQRTEQGDSAMYLCASSLEDRGLGNTIYFGEGSWLTVV.

This chain uses TRBV5-6 with TRBJ2-1; D is unresolved. The CDR3 spans 11 residues. From germline, CDR1 is SGHDT and CDR2 YYEEEE. V was pared by 1 base and J by 8 bases, with 4 bases between. The CDR3 DNA reads as TGTGCCAGCAGCTTGCTCTATGAGCAGTTCTTC. Its translation is CASSLLYEQFF. The full variable domain, its missing parts supplied by reference TRBV5-6 and TRBJ2-1, is DAGVTQSPTHLIKTRGQQVTLRCSPKSGHDTVSWYQQALGQGPQFIFQYYEEEERQRGNFPDRFSGHQFPNYSSELNVNALLLGDSALYLCASSLLYEQFFGPGTRLTVL.

The gene calls are TRBV19 and TRBJ2-2; 8 nucleotides align to TRBD2. The CDR3 is made up of 16 amino acids. V dropped 5 bases and J dropped 1; count of bases not matched to a gene: 6. The V gene's germline CDR1 is LNHDA and CDR2 SQIVND (reference sequence). The CDR3: CASSPRGARNTGELFF. CDR3 DNA sequence: TGTGCCAGTAGTCCGCGGGGGGCGAGGAACACCGGGGAGCTGTTTTTT.

V is TRBV7-9 and J is TRBJ1-1; D is undetermined. The CDR3 has 13 residues. Trimming cost V 5 bases and J 0 bases, with 7 bases left between them. The germline CDR1 and CDR2 sequences are SEHNR and FQNEAQ (reference sequence). DNA of the CDR3: TGTGCCAGCAGCCCCTTCCTGAACACTGAAGCTTTCTTT. Its translation: CASSPFLNTEAFF.

The chain employs TRBV29-1 and TRBJ1-1; 8 nucleotides match TRBD1. The V and J ends lost 6 bases and 11 bases, in that order; junction bases with no gene match: 8. CDR1 SQVTM and CDR2 ANQGSEA come from the germline V gene. There are 11 residues in the CDR3. Here the CDR3 DNA reads TGCAGCGTGGAGGACAGGGTGTATGCTTTCTTT. Translating gives CSVEDRVYAFF.